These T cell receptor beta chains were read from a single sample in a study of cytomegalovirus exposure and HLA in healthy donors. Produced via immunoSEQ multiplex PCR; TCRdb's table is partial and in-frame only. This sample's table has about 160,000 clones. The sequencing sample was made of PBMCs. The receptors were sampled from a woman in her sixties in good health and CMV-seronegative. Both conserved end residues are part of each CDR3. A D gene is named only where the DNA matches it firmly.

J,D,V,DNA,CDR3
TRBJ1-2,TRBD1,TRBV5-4,TGTGCCAGCAGTTTTCATCAGGGGGTGTATGGCTACACCTTC,CASSFHQGVYGYTF
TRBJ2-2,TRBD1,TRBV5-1,TGCGCCAGCAGCTACCGGGACAGGGGCTCCATCGGGGAGCTGTTTTTT,CASSYRDRGSIGELFF
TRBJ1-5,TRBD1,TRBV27,TGTGCCAGCACCCGTTACAGGGGAGATCAGCCCCAGCATTTT,CASTRYRGDQPQHF
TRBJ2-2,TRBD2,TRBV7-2,TGTGCCAGCAGCTTAATACGGGGGGCGAACACCGGGGAGCTGTTTTTT,CASSLIRGANTGELFF
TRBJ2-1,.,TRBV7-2,TGTGCCAGCAGCGAGGCGGGGCCTAACAATGAGCAGTTCTTC,CASSEAGPNNEQFF
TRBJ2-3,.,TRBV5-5,TGTGCCAGCAGCTTGGTTCGAGCCGCAGATACGCAGTATTTT,CASSLVRAADTQYF
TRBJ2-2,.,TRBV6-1,TGTGCCAGCAGTGTCCTTACAGGGCCCGGGGAGCTGTTTTTT,CASSVLTGPGELFF
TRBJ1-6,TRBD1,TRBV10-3,TGTGCCATCAGTGAGTCGAGTCCAGGGGGCTATAACTATAATTCACCCCTCCACTTT,CAISESSPGGYNYNSPLHF
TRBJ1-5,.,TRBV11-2,TGTGCCAGCAGCTTGACAGATAGCAATCAGCCCCAGCATTTT,CASSLTDSNQPQHF
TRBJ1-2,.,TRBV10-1,TGCGCCAGCAACCTTGACAGCGGGGGCTACACCTTC,CASNLDSGGYTF
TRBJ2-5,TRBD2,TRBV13,TGTGCCAGCAGCTCGGGACTAGCGGGAGGGCCCGAGACCCAGTACTTC,CASSSGLAGGPETQYF
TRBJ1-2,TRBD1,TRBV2,TGTGCCGGGGGACAGACAAACTATGGCTACACCTTC,CAGGQTNYGYTF
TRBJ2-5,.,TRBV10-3,TGTGCCATCAGTGAGTCGGGGGCCCGTGGACAGACCCAGTACTTC,CAISESGARGQTQYF
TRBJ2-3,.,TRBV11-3,TGTGCCAGCAGCTTAGCGGGAGTGGATACGCAGTATTTT,CASSLAGVDTQYF
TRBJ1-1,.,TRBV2,TGTGCCAGCAAGTCTAGGACAGAGAACACTGAAGCTTTCTTT,CASKSRTENTEAFF
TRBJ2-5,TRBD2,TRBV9,TGTGCCAGCAGCGTAGGCGGGGGGAGGTGGCTGGAGACCCAGTACTTC,CASSVGGGRWLETQYF
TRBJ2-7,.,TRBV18,TGTGCCAGCTCACCAGCGGGTGGGGGCCTCTACGAGCAGTACTTC,CASSPAGGGLYEQYF